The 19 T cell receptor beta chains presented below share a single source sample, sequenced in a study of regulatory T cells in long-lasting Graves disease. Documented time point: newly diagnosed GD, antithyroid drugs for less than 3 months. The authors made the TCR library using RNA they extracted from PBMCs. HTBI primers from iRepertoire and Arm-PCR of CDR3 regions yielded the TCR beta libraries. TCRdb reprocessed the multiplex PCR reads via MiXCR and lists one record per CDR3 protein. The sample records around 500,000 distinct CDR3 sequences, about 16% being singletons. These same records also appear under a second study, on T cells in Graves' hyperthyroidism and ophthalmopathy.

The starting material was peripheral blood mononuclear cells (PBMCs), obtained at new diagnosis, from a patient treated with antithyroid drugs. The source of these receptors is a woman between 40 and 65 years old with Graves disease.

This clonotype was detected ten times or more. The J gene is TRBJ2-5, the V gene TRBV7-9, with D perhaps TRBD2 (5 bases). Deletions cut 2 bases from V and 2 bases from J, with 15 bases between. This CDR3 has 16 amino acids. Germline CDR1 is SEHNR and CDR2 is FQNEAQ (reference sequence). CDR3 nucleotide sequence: TGTGCCAGCAGCTTATGGGTGTCAAGACTACAAGAGACCCAGTACTTC. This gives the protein CASSLWVSRLQETQYF.

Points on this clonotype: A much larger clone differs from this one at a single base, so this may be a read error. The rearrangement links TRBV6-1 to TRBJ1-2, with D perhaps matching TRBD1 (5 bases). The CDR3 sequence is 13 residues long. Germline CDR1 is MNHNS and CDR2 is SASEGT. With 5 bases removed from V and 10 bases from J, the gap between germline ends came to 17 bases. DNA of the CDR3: TGTGCCAGCAGTATGACAGCCAAGGATGACTACACCTTC. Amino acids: CASSMTAKDDYTF.

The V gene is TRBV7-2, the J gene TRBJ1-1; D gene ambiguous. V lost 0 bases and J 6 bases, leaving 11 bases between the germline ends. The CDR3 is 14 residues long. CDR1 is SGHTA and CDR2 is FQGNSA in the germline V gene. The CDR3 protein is CASSLAARAPEAFF. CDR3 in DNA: TGTGCCAGCAGCTTAGCGGCGAGGGCCCCTGAAGCTTTCTTT.

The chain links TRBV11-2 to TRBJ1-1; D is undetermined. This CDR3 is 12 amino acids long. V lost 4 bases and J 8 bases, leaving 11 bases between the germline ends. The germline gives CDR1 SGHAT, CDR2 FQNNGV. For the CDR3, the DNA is TGTGCCAGCAGCTCGAATCCGGGGGAAGCTTTCTTT. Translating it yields CASSSNPGEAFF.

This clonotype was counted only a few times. In DNA form, the CDR3 reads TGTGCCAGCAGTCCCCGGGGGAAGCAGTTCTTC. This gives the protein CASSPRGKQFF. The chain joins TRBV12-3 or TRBV12-4 to TRBJ2-1; possibly TRBD2 for D (6 bases). The ends were cut back, 5 bases at V and 11 bases at J, with 10 bases in the middle. This CDR3 has 11 residues.

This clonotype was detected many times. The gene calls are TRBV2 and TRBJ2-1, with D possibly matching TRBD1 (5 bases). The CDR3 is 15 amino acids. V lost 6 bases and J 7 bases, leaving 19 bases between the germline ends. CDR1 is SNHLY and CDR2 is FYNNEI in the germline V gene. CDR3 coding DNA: TGTGCCAGCAGCCCGGGCAGGGCCCAGGGAAATGAGCAGTTCTTC. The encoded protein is CASSPGRAQGNEQFF.

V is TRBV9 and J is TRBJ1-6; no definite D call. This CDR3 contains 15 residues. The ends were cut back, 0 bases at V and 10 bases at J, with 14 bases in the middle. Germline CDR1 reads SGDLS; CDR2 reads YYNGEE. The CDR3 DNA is TGTGCCAGCAGCGTAGCCGAGGTAGGGTTGTCACCCCTCCACTTT. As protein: CASSVAEVGLSPLHF.

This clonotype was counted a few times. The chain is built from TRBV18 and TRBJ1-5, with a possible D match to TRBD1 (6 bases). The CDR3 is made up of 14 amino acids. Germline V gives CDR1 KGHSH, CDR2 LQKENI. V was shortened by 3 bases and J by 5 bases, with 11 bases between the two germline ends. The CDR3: CASSPSGADQPQHF. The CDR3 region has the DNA TGTGCCAGCTCACCGTCGGGGGCCGATCAGCCCCAGCATTTT.

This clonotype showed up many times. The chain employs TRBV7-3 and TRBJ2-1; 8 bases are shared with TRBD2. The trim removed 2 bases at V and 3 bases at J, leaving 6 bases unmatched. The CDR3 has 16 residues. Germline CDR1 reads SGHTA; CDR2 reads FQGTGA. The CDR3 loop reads CASSLGPLAGYNEQFF. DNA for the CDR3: TGTGCCAGCAGCTTAGGTCCGCTAGCGGGCTACAATGAGCAGTTCTTC.

The CDR3 loop is CASSNPPRRSPLHF. The CDR3 bases are TGCGCCAGCAGCAATCCCCCCCGTCGTTCACCCCTCCACTTT. The chain links TRBV4-1 to TRBJ1-6, with D hard to call. V was pared by 5 bases and J by 9 bases, with 14 bases between. CDR3 length: 14 residues. Germline assignment: CDR1 MGHRA and CDR2 YSYEKL.

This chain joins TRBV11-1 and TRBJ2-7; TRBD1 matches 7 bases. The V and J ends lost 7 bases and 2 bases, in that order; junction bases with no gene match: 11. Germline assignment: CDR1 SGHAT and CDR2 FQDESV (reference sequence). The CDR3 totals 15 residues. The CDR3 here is CASTNRDRPTYEQYF. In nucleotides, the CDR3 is TGTGCCAGCACCAACCGGGACAGACCGACCTACGAGCAGTACTTC.

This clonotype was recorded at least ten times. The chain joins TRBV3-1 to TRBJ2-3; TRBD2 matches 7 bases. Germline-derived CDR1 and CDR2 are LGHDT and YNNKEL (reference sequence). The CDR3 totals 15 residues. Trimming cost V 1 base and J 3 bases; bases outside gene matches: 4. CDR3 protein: CASSQGTSSTDTQYF. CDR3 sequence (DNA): TGTGCCAGCAGCCAAGGGACTAGTTCAACAGATACGCAGTATTTT.

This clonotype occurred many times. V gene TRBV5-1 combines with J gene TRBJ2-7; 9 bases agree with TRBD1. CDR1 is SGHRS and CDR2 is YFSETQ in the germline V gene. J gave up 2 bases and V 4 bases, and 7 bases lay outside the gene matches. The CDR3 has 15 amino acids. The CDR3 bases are TGCGCCAGCAGCCAGTCACAGGGGGCACCCTACGAGCAGTACTTC. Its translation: CASSQSQGAPYEQYF.

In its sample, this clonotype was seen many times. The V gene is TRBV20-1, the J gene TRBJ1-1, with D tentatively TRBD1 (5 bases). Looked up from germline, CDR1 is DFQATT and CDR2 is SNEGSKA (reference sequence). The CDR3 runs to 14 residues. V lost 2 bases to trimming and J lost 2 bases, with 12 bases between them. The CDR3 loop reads CSARRGSQNTEAFF. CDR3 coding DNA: TGCAGTGCTAGAAGGGGCTCACAAAACACTGAAGCTTTCTTT.

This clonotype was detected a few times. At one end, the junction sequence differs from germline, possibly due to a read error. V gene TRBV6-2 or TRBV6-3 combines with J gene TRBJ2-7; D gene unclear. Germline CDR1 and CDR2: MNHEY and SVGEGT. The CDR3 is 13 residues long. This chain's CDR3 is CANSVERVYEQYF. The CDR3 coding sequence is TGTGCCAACAGTGTGGAAAGGGTCTACGAGCAGTACTTC.

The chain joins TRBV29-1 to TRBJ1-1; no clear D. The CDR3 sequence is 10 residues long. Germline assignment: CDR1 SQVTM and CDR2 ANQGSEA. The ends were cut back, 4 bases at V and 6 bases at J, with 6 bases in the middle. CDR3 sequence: CSVGGAEAFF. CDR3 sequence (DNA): TGCAGCGTTGGTGGGGCTGAAGCTTTCTTT.

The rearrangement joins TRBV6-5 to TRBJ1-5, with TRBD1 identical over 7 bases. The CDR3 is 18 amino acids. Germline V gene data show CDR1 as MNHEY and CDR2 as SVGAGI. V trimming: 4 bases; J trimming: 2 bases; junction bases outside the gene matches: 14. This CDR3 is CASSSAHPGQWGNQPQHF. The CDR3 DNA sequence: TGTGCCAGCAGTTCCGCTCACCCGGGACAGTGGGGCAATCAGCCCCAGCATTTT.

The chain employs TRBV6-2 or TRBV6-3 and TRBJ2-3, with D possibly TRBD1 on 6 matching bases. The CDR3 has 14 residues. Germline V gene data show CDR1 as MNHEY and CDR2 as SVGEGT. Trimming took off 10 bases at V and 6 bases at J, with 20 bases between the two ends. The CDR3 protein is CATTQGPGTDTQYF. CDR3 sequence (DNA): TGTGCCACCACTCAGGGGCCGGGGACGGATACGCAGTATTTT.

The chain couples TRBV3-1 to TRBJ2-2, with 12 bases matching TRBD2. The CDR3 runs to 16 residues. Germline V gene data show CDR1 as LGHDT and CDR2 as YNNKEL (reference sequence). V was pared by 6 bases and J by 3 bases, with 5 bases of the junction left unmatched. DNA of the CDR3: TGTGCCAGCAGTTACGGACTAGCGGGGTACACCGGGGAGCTGTTTTTT. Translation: CASSYGLAGYTGELFF.